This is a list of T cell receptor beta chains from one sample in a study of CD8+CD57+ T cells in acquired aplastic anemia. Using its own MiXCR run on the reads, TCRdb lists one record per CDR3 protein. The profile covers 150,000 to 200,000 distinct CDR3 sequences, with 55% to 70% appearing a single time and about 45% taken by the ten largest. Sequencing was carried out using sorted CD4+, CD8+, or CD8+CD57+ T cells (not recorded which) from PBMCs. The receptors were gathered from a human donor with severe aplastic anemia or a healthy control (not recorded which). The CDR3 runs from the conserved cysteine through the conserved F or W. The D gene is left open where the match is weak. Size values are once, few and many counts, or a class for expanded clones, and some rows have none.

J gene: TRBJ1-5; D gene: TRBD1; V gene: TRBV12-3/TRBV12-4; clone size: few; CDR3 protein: CASSPDRVAQPQHF; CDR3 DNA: TGTGCCAGCAGTCCGGACAGGGTGGCTCAGCCCCAGCATTTT
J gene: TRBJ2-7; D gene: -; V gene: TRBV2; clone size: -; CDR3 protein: CASRSGGEFYEQYF; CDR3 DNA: TGTGCCAGCAGATCGGGCGGAGAGTTCTACGAGCAGTACTTC
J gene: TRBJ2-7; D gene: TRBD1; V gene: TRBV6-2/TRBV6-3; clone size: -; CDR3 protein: CASSRPTGVTPPGGVEQYF; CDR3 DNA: TGTGCCAGCAGCCGACCCACAGGGGTCACCCCCCCAGGCGGTGTCGAGCAGTACTTC
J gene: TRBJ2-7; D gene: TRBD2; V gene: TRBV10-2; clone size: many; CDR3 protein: CASSESRSGGRYEQYF; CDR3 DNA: TGCGCCAGCAGTGAGTCAAGGAGCGGGGGGAGATACGAGCAGTACTTC
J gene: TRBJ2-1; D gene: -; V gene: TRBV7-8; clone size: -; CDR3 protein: CASSPPGAWDANEQFF; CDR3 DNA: TGTGCCAGCAGCCCCCCCGGCGCCTGGGATGCGAATGAGCAGTTCTTC
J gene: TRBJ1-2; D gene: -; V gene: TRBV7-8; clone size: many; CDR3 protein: CASSLAGPLDGYTF; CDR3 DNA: TGTGCCAGCAGCTTAGCAGGGCCTTTGGATGGCTACACCTTC
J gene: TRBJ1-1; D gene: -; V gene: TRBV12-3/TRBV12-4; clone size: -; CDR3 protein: CASSFAGPTEAFF; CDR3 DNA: TGTGCCAGCAGTTTTGCAGGGCCCACTGAAGCTTTCTTT
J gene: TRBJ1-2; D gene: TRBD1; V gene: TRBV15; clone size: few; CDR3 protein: CATRSSGGVGYTF; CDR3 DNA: TGTGCCACCAGATCCTCAGGGGGAGTTGGCTACACCTTC
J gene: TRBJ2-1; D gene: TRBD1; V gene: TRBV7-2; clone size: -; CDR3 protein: CASSLGNRGVNEQFF; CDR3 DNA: TGTGCCAGCAGCTTAGGGAACAGGGGTGTCAATGAGCAGTTCTTC
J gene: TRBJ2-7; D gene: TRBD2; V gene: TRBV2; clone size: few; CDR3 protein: CASSITSGRTFEQYF; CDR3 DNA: TGTGCCAGCAGCATAACTAGCGGGAGGACGTTCGAGCAGTACTTC
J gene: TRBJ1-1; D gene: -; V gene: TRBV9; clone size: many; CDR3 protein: CASSNLGWNPNTEAFF; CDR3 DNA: TGTGCCAGCAGCAACCTGGGGTGGAACCCGAACACTGAAGCTTTCTTT
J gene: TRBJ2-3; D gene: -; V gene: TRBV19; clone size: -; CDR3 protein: CASSFGQTDTQYF; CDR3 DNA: TGTGCCAGTAGTTTTGGCCAAACGGATACGCAGTATTTT
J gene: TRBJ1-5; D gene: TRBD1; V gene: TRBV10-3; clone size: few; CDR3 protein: CAIRAGGGSNQPQHF; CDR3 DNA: TGTGCCATCAGGGCAGGGGGGGGTAGCAATCAGCCCCAGCATTTT
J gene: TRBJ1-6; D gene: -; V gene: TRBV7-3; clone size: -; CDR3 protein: CASSLAGQGVSPLHF; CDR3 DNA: TGTGCCAGCAGCTTAGCGGGGCAGGGTGTTTCACCCCTCCACTTT
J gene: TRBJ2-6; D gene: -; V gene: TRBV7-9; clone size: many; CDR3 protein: CASSLSSGANVLTF; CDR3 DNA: TGTGCCAGCAGCTTAAGTTCTGGGGCCAACGTCCTGACTTTC
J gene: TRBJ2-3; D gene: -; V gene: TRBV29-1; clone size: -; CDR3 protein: CSVERTDTQYF; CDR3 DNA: TGCAGCGTTGAACGCACAGATACGCAGTATTTT
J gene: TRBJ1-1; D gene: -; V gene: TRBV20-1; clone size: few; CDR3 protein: CSARGGNTEAFF; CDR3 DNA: TGCAGTGCTAGAGGTGGGAACACTGAAGCTTTCTTT
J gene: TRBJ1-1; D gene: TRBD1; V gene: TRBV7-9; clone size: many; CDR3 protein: CASSYWTGLDTEAFF; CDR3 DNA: TGTGCCAGCAGCTACTGGACAGGGTTGGACACTGAAGCTTTCTTT
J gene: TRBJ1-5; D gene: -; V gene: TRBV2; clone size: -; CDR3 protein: CASSERATNQPQHF; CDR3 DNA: TGTGCCAGCAGTGAAAGGGCCACCAATCAGCCCCAGCATTTT
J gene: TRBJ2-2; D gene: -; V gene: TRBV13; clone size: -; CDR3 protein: CASSGGELFF; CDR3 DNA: TGTGCCAGCAGTGGCGGGGAGCTGTTTTTT
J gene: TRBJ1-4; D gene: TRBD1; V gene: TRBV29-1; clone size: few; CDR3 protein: CSVLTGGDEKLFF; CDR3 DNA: TGCAGCGTGTTGACAGGGGGCGATGAAAAACTGTTTTTT
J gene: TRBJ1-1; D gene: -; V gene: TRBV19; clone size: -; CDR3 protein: CASSISLIKNTEAFF; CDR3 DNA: TGTGCCAGTAGTATATCACTAATTAAGAACACTGAAGCTTTCTTT
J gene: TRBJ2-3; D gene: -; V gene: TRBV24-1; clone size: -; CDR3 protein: CATSDSRTSPDTQYF; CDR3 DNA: TGTGCCACCAGTGATTCACGGACCTCCCCAGATACGCAGTATTTT
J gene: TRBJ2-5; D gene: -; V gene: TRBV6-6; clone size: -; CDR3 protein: CASSSRGLETQYF; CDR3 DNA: TGTGCCAGCAGTTCGCGTGGTTTAGAGACCCAGTACTTC
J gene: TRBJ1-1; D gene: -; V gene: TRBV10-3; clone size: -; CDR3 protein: CAIRPLGRLNTEAFF; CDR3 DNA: TGTGCCATCAGACCCCTGGGGAGGCTCAACACTGAAGCTTTCTTT
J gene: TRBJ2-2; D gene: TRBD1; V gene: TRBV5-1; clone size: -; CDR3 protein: CASSLAGTANTGELFF; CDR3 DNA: TGCGCCAGCAGCTTGGCCGGGACAGCGAACACCGGGGAGCTGTTTTTT
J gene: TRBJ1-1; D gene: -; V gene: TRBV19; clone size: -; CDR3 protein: CASSIDGRGTEAFF; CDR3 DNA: TGTGCCAGTAGTATAGACGGAAGGGGGACTGAAGCTTTCTTT
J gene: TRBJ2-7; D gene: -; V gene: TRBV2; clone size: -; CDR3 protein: CASRGTSGYEQYF; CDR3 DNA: TGTGCCAGCAGAGGGACCTCGGGGTACGAGCAGTACTTC
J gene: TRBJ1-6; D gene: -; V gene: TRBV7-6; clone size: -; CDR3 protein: CASSLVPPLHF; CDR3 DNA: TGTGCCAGCAGCTTAGTTCCTCCCCTCCACTTT
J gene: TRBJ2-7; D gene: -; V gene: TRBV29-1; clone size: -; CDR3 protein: CSPAGQNYEQYF; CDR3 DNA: TGCAGCCCAGCGGGACAGAACTACGAGCAGTACTTC
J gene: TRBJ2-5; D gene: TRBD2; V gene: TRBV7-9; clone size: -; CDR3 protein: CASSWDSGGLQETQYF; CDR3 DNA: TGTGCCAGCAGCTGGGATAGCGGGGGGCTTCAAGAGACCCAGTACTTC
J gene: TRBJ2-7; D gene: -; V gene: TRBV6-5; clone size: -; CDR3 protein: CASSPGDFYYEQYF; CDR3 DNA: TGTGCCAGCTCCCCCGGTGACTTTTACTACGAGCAGTACTTC
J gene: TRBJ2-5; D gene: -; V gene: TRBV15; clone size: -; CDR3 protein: CATSSGLEETQYF; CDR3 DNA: TGTGCCACCAGCAGCGGGCTGGAAGAGACCCAGTACTTC
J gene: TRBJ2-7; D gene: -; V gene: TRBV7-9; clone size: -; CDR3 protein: CASSSRGGLEQYF; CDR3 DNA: TGTGCCAGCAGCTCCAGGGGAGGGCTCGAGCAGTACTTC
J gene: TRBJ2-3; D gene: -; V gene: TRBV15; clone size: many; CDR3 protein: CATRGGYSDTQYF; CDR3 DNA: TGTGCCACCAGGGGCGGGTATTCAGATACACAGTATTTT
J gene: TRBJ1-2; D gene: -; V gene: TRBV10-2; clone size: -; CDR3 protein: CASSDSGQNYGYTF; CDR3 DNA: TGCGCCAGCAGTGACTCGGGGCAGAACTATGGCTACACCTTC
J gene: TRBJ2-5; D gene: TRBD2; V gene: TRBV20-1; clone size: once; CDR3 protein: CSAPTSGSRETQYF; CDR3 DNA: TGCAGTGCTCCGACTAGCGGGAGTAGAGAGACCCAGTACTTC
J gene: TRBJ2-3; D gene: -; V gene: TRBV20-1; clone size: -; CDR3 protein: CSARDVWRSTDTQYF; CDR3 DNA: TGCAGTGCTAGAGATGTCTGGCGGAGCACAGATACGCAGTATTTT
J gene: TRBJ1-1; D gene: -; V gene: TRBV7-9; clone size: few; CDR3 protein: CASSFNRNTEAFF; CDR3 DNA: TGTGCCAGCAGCTTTAACAGGAACACTGAAGCTTTCTTT
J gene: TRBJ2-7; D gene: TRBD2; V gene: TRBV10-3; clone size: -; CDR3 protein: CAISDTSGRASGYEQYF; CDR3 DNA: TGTGCCATCAGTGATACTAGCGGGAGGGCCTCGGGATACGAGCAGTACTTC
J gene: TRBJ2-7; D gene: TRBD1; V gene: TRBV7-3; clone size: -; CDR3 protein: CASSLAPYRGEQYF; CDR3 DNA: TGTGCCAGCAGCTTAGCCCCTTACAGGGGGGAGCAGTACTTC
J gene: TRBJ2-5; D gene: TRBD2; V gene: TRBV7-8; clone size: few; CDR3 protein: CASSLSGGPPLETQYF; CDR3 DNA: TGTGCCAGCAGCTTAAGCGGGGGGCCCCCTTTGGAGACCCAGTACTTC
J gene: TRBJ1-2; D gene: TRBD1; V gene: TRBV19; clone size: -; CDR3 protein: CASSWTGWDGYTF; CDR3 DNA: TGTGCCAGTAGTTGGACAGGTTGGGATGGCTACACCTTC
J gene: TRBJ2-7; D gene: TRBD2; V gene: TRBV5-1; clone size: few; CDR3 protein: CASSWRGDEQYF; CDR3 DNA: TGCGCCAGCAGCTGGCGGGGGGACGAGCAGTACTTC